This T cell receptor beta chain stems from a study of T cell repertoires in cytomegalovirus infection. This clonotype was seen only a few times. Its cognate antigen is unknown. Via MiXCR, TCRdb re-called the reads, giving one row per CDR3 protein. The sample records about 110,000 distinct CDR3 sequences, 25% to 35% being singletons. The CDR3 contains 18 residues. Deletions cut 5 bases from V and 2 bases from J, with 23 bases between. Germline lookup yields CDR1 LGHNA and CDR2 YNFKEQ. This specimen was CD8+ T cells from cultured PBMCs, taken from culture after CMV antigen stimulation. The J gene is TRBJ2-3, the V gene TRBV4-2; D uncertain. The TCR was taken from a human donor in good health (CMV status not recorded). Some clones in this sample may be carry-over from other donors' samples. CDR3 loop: CASSSNPSMRSVTDTQYF. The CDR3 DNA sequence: TGTGCCAGCAGCTCCAATCCCTCTATGCGCTCCGTCACAGATACGCAGTATTTT.